Following are 20 T cell receptor beta chains from one sample sequenced in a study of blood T cell repertoires in COVID-19. TCRdb's copy holds only in-frame clones and misses some; the assay was immunoSEQ multiplex PCR. The data contain about 180,000 clones, 80% to 90% of them seen just once; the ten biggest clones take up roughly 3%. Sequences were obtained from peripheral blood. These TCRs come from a man aged 60 to 75 with acute or convalescent COVID-19.

The chain recombines TRBV6-6 with TRBJ2-7; 7 bases match TRBD1. CDR3 size: 17 residues. CDR1 MNHNY and CDR2 SVGAGI come from the germline V gene (reference sequence). Unmatched junction bases numbered 16, after V lost 5 bases and J lost 3 bases. The DNA of the CDR3 is TGTGCCAGCAGTCCCGATCGGACAGGAAAAAGGGTCTACGAGCAGTACTTC. Encoded protein: CASSPDRTGKRVYEQYF.

The gene calls are TRBV6-6 and TRBJ2-7; 8 nucleotides agree with TRBD1. CDR1 and CDR2 (germline): MNHNY, SVGAGI (reference sequence). With 4 bases clipped from V and 0 bases from J, the junction kept 2 bases outside the gene matches. The CDR3 is 14 residues long. The CDR3 DNA follows: TGTGCCAGCAGTTCACAGGGGGTCTCCTACGAGCAGTACTTC. It specifies CASSSQGVSYEQYF.

V is TRBV2 and J is TRBJ1-2, with D maybe TRBD1 (6 bases). The V end was cut by 5 bases, the J end by 6 bases, with 13 bases between. The germline gives CDR1 SNHLY, CDR2 FYNNEI. This CDR3 spans 13 amino acids. CDR3 loop: CASSLLTGNGYTF. Here the CDR3 DNA reads TGTGCCAGCAGTCTACTGACAGGCAATGGCTACACCTTC.

The CDR3 is CASSFSPGTEAFF. The CDR3 region has the DNA TGTGCCAGCAGCTTCTCCCCCGGGACTGAAGCTTTCTTT. The rearrangement links TRBV7-9 to TRBJ1-1; D is ambiguous. The ends were cut back, 3 bases at V and 5 bases at J, with 10 bases in the middle. The CDR3 extends over 13 amino acids. CDR1 and CDR2 from the germline V gene are SEHNR and FQNEAQ (reference sequence). The whole variable domain, remainder taken from reference TRBV7-9 and TRBJ1-1, is DTGVSQNPRHKITKRGQNVTFRCDPISEHNRLYWYRQTLGQGPEFLTYFQNEAQLEKSRLLSDRFSAERPKGSFSTLEIQRTEQGDSAMYLCASSFSPGTEAFFGQGTRLTVV.

In this sample, this clone turned up a few times. This chain uses TRBV7-2 with TRBJ2-1, with TRBD2 identical over 12 bases. V was pared by 5 bases and J by 3 bases, with 8 bases of the junction left unmatched. The CDR3 covers 17 residues. CDR1 is SGHTA, CDR2 FQGNSA, per germline. The CDR3 loop reads CASSAGPGLAGYNEQFF. The CDR3 DNA sequence: TGTGCCAGCAGCGCCGGGCCGGGACTAGCGGGCTACAATGAGCAGTTCTTC.

V and J are TRBV7-2 and TRBJ2-2, with 9 bases matching TRBD2. With V trimmed by 5 bases and J by 1 base, 11 bases remained unmatched. The CDR3 totals 18 residues. Germline CDR1 is SGHTA and CDR2 is FQGNSA. As DNA, the CDR3 is TGTGCCAGCAGCCAGAAGCTAAGCGGGAGGAAGAACACCGGGGAGCTGTTTTTT. This gives the protein CASSQKLSGRKNTGELFF.

Concerning this clone itself: Other DNA sequences in the sample encode the same CDR3. The chain has TRBV5-1 and TRBJ2-2; D is unresolved. This CDR3 comprises 13 residues. Per the germline V gene, CDR1 is SGHRS and CDR2 is YFSETQ. The V end lost 2 bases, the J end lost 3 bases, and 5 bases lay between the germline ends. CDR3: CASSLGDTGELFF. The CDR3 nucleotides are TGCGCCAGCAGCTTAGGAGACACCGGGGAGCTGTTTTTT.

This clone occurred a few times. The chain recombines TRBV5-5 with TRBJ1-1, with 9 positions matching TRBD1. Trimming removed 0 bases from V and 8 bases from J; junction bases left unmatched: 5. The CDR3 covers 14 residues. Looked up from germline, CDR1 is SGHKS and CDR2 is YYEKEE (reference sequence). In nucleotides, the CDR3 is TGTGCCAGCAGCTTGGCACAGGGGGCCGGAGAAGCTTTCTTT. It specifies CASSLAQGAGEAFF.

The rearrangement uses TRBV4-1 and TRBJ2-7, with 7 bases lining up with TRBD2. This CDR3 contains 14 residues. The V gene end was trimmed by 2 bases and the J gene end by 7 bases; junction bases not matched to a gene: 8. Germline assignment: CDR1 MGHRA and CDR2 YSYEKL. The CDR3 loop reads CASSQKGGPGEQYF. Here the CDR3 DNA reads TGCGCCAGCAGCCAAAAGGGAGGGCCAGGGGAGCAGTACTTC.

The chain recombines TRBV27 with TRBJ1-1; weak D call: TRBD1 (5 bases). Germline values: CDR1 MNHEY, CDR2 SMNVEV (reference sequence). Trimming removed 4 bases at V and 3 bases at J, with 12 bases between. The CDR3 loop spans 14 amino acids. The CDR3 loop reads CASSSGDRYTEAFF. CDR3 DNA sequence: TGTGCCAGCAGTTCGGGGGACCGCTACACTGAAGCTTTCTTT.

The chain links TRBV15 to TRBJ1-5; D not certain. This CDR3 is 15 amino acids long. Germline loops: CDR1 LNHNV, CDR2 YYDKDF (reference sequence). The V gene lost 0 bases and the J gene lost 7 bases, with 13 bases spanning the gap. The CDR3, as DNA: TGTGCCACCAGCAGAGATCTAGGACTGGAGCAGCCCCAGCATTTT. Protein: CATSRDLGLEQPQHF.

The chain is built from TRBV19 and TRBJ1-1, with D perhaps TRBD1 (5 bases). Trimming took 1 base from V and 1 from J, leaving 22 bases between them. The CDR3 is 19 amino acids. Germline CDR1 is LNHDA and CDR2 is SQIVND (reference sequence). In DNA, the CDR3 is TGTGCCAGTAGTATAGGTAAAGGGGATGGAAGGTGGTGGAACACTGAAGCTTTCTTT. This encodes CASSIGKGDGRWWNTEAFF.

The chain has TRBV27 and TRBJ2-1; weak D call: TRBD2 (5 bases). V lost 5 bases and J lost 4, with 12 bases in between. Germline CDR1 and CDR2: MNHEY and SMNVEV (reference sequence). The CDR3 has 14 residues. The DNA for the CDR3 is TGTGCCAGCAGTACAATAGCGCCTTACAATGAGCAGTTCTTC. Its protein product is CASSTIAPYNEQFF.

The chain couples TRBV7-2 to TRBJ1-3; D gene uncertain. Germline V lookup: CDR1 SGHTA, CDR2 FQGNSA. The CDR3 is made up of 14 amino acids. Trimming took off 5 bases at V and 1 base at J, with 9 bases between the two ends. The CDR3 nucleotides read TGTGCCAGCAGCCCCAGCGGGTCTGGAAACACCATATATTTT. The encoded protein is CASSPSGSGNTIYF. The full variable domain, its missing parts supplied by reference TRBV7-2 and TRBJ1-3, is GAGVSQSPSNKVTEKGKDVELRCDPISGHTALYWYRQSLGQGLEFLIYFQGNSAPDKSGLPSDRFSAERTGGSVSTLTIQRTQQEDSAVYLCASSPSGSGNTIYFGEGSWLTVV.

This clone was recorded only once. The chain links TRBV6-2 or TRBV6-3 to TRBJ2-5; D might be TRBD1 (5 bases). Germline V gives CDR1 MNHEY, CDR2 SVGEGT. The CDR3 is 13 residues long. V shed 4 bases and J shed 5 bases, with 11 bases lying between them. CDR3 sequence (DNA): TGTGCCAGCAGTTTAGGGGTTGTCGAGACCCAGTACTTC. Translating it yields CASSLGVVETQYF.

The CDR3 DNA reads TGTGCCAGCAGTCGGCCGGGACTAGCGGGAGTGGGAGAGCAGTTCTTC. Protein: CASSRPGLAGVGEQFF. The rearrangement uses TRBV27 and TRBJ2-1; 14 bases match TRBD2. CDR3 size: 16 residues. V was clipped by 5 bases and J by 10 bases; unmatched bases: 10. Germline V gene lookup returns CDR1 MNHEY and CDR2 SMNVEV (reference sequence).

The chain employs TRBV5-1 and TRBJ2-2; possible D gene TRBD1, 7 bases. V was shortened by 4 bases and J by 2 bases, with 18 bases between the two germline ends. The CDR3 has 17 amino acids. Germline V gives CDR1 SGHRS, CDR2 YFSETQ. CDR3 region: CASSALDRAGNTGELFF. CDR3 sequence (DNA): TGCGCCAGCAGCGCCCTCGACAGGGCGGGAAACACCGGGGAGCTGTTTTTT.

The genes are TRBV13 and TRBJ2-1, with 14 bases lining up with TRBD2. With V trimmed by 3 bases and J by 8 bases, 9 bases remained unmatched. CDR3 length: 17 amino acids. CDR1 and CDR2 (germline): PRHDT, FYEKMQ (reference sequence). For the CDR3, the DNA is TGTGCCAGCAGCTTTCGGACTAGCGGGAGGTTCAGGGATGAGCAGTTCTTC. Translating it yields CASSFRTSGRFRDEQFF. Together with reference TRBV13 and TRBJ2-1, the CDR3 gives the full variable domain: AAGVIQSPRHLIKEKRETATLKCYPIPRHDTVYWYQQGPGQDPQFLISFYEKMQSDKGSIPDRFSAQQFSDYHSELNMSSLELGDSALYFCASSFRTSGRFRDEQFFGPGTRLTVL.

The chain recombines TRBV5-4 with TRBJ2-2; a possible D gene is TRBD2 (5 bases). Germline V CDR1 and CDR2: SGHNT, YYREEE (reference sequence). This CDR3 spans 15 amino acids. Trimming shortened V by 2 bases and J by 5 bases, and 13 bases separated the two germline ends. In DNA, the CDR3 is TGTGCCAGCAGCTTTTCATCCACGGGGACCGGGGAGCTGTTTTTT. Translated, it gives CASSFSSTGTGELFF.

This rearrangement joins TRBV6-2 or TRBV6-3 to TRBJ2-7, with a tentative D call TRBD2 (5 bases). The CDR3 totals 16 residues. V lost 5 bases, J lost 3 bases, and 20 bases lay in between. Germline V CDR1 and CDR2: MNHEY, SVGEGT. The CDR3 reads CASSPSGFRENYEQYF. The CDR3 coding sequence is TGTGCCAGCAGTCCCTCCGGGTTTCGGGAAAACTACGAGCAGTACTTC.